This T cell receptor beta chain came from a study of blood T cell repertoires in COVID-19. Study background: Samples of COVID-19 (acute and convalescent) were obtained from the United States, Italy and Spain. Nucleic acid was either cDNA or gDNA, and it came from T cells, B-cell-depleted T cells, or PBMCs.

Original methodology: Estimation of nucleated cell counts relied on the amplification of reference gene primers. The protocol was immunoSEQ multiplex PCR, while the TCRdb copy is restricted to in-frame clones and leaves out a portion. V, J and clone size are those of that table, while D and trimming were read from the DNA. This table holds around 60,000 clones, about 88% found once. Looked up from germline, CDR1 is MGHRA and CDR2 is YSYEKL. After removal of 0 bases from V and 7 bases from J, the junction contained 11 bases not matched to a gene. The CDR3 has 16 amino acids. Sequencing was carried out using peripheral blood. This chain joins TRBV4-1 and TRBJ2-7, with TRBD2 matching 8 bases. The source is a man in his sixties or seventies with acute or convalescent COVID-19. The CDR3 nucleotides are TGCGCCAGCAGCCAAGATATCAACGCGGGGGGTTTGGAGCAGTACTTC. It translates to CASSQDINAGGLEQYF.